This T cell receptor (beta chain) stems from a study of cytomegalovirus exposure and HLA in healthy donors. Study as a whole: Researchers previously reported finding about 110 million unique TCR beta sequences from approximately 200 million T cells.

The PCR was carried out with 60 Vbeta primers and 13 Jbeta primers. Original processing methods: Around 76 million unique TCR beta chains, 10 million to 14 million shared, were counted in a later analysis. Clones were read by immunoSEQ multiplex PCR, and TCRdb kept only the in-frame ones, dropping some. V and J calls and clone size are those listed in that table; D and trimming were worked out from the DNA. This table has 100,000 to 120,000 clones, less than 85% appearing once. About this clone itself: Antigen specificity is unknown.

Study-wide results and caveats: When the data were analyzed later, several of the most significant clusters appeared to be linked to common viral pathogens. Presence/absence analysis assumed near-uniform sequencing depth across donors.

CDR1 is SGHVS and CDR2 is FQNEAQ in the germline V gene. Trimming stripped 5 bases from V and 3 bases from J, with 23 bases between. The CDR3 is made up of 18 amino acids. This chain links TRBV7-8 with TRBJ1-3, with D perhaps TRBD1 (5 bases). The TCR was taken from a young man in good health and CMV-seropositive. The sequenced sample was PBMCs. The DNA of the CDR3 is TGTGCCAGCAGCCCGCCCCCAGGGATGGGAACCCGTGGAAACACCATATATTTT. Its translation is CASSPPPGMGTRGNTIYF.